A single sample gave rise to the 15 T cell receptor beta chains below, sequenced in a study of T cell responses to AZD1222 COVID-19 vaccine. TCRdb's copy holds only in-frame clones and misses some; the assay was immunoSEQ multiplex PCR. The table has 150,000 to 200,000 clones, roughly 92% seen once. Sequenced here: peripheral blood, sampled on day 0 of AZD1222 vaccination. Receptors were obtained from an adult in good health.

The chain has TRBV19 and TRBJ1-1, with no clear D. Germline CDR1 LNHDA, CDR2 SQIVND (reference sequence). The CDR3 runs to 15 residues. Trimming took 4 bases from V and 0 from J, leaving 12 bases between them. The CDR3, as DNA: TGTGCCAGTAGTACTTTAGGATTCATGAACACTGAAGCTTTCTTT. This encodes CASSTLGFMNTEAFF.

The rearrangement links TRBV28 to TRBJ1-1, with D possibly TRBD1 on 6 matching bases. Looked up from germline, CDR1 is MDHEN and CDR2 is SYDVKM. V lost 5 bases, J lost 1 base, and 14 bases lay in between. The CDR3 is 15 amino acids. CDR3 in DNA: TGTGCCAGCAGTAGTGGACAGAAGGAGAACACTGAAGCTTTCTTT. It yields the protein CASSSGQKENTEAFF.

The sample holds one count of this clone. The CDR3: CASSQRGRGGELFF. CDR3 in DNA: TGCGCCAGCAGCCAGCGGGGGAGGGGCGGGGAGCTGTTTTTT. The V call is TRBV4-1, the J call TRBJ2-2; 7 nucleotides match TRBD2. This CDR3 is built from 14 residues. Losses at the gene ends were 3 bases for V and 7 bases for J; bases not matched to a gene: 5. CDR1 and CDR2 (germline): MGHRA, YSYEKL.

The sample holds one count of this clone. The V and J genes are TRBV4-3 and TRBJ2-3; 10 bases are a match to TRBD2. CDR1 and CDR2 from the germline V gene are LGHNA and YSLEER. The CDR3 is made up of 16 amino acids. V lost 1 base and J lost 3; bases outside the gene matches: 4. The CDR3 region is CASSQGNSGGTDTQYF. CDR3 in DNA: TGCGCCAGCAGCCAAGGGAATAGCGGGGGGACAGATACGCAGTATTTT.

The chain joins TRBV19 to TRBJ2-1; TRBD1 or TRBD2 may be the D gene (5 bases each). V lost 5 bases, J lost 3 bases, and 17 bases lay in between. The CDR3 loop spans 16 amino acids. Per germline, CDR1 LNHDA and CDR2 SQIVND (reference sequence). The CDR3, as DNA: TGTGCCAGTAGTGGGCTGGGCAGGGAGAGCTACAATGAGCAGTTCTTC. Translated, it gives CASSGLGRESYNEQFF.

This chain links TRBV18 with TRBJ1-1; D unresolved. The ends were cut back, 2 bases at V and 3 bases at J, with 10 bases in the middle. The CDR3 contains 14 residues. Germline loops: CDR1 KGHSH, CDR2 LQKENI. CDR3 sequence: CASSPSTEHTEAFF. The DNA for the CDR3 is TGTGCCAGCTCACCAAGCACAGAACACACTGAAGCTTTCTTT.

This chain connects TRBV7-7 to TRBJ1-4; TRBD1 matches 9 bases. The germline V gene has CDR1 SSHAT and CDR2 FNYEAQ (reference sequence). The CDR3 sequence is 15 residues long. J gave up 7 bases and V 5 bases, and 8 bases lay outside the gene matches. The CDR3: CASSIRQGGGEKLFF. The DNA for the CDR3 is TGTGCCAGCAGCATCAGACAGGGGGGAGGTGAAAAACTGTTTTTT.

CDR3 DNA: TGTGCCAGCAGCCAAGACAGCTCTGGAAACACCATATATTTT. Translation gives CASSQDSSGNTIYF. The chain recombines TRBV4-2 with TRBJ1-3; no clear D gene. The CDR3 has 14 residues. V lost 0 bases, J lost 0 bases, and 3 bases lay in between. The germline CDR1 and CDR2 sequences are LGHNA and YNFKEQ.

The chain joins TRBV5-6 to TRBJ2-5, with 7 bases identical to TRBD1. Germline lookup yields CDR1 SGHDT and CDR2 YYEEEE. CDR3 length equals 15 residues. After removal of 4 bases from V and 4 bases from J, the junction contained 10 bases not matched to a gene. CDR3 amino acids: CASSPVTGTVETQYF. The CDR3 DNA reads as TGTGCCAGCAGCCCCGTGACAGGGACAGTAGAGACCCAGTACTTC.

This sequence joins TRBV6-6 and TRBJ2-7, with D possibly being TRBD1 or TRBD2 (5 bases each). This CDR3 region has 13 residues. The V gene's germline CDR1 is MNHNY and CDR2 SVGAGI (reference sequence). V dropped 8 bases and J dropped 3 bases, with 14 bases sitting between them. The CDR3 DNA sequence: TGTGCCAGCGGCCGGGACCCCAACTACGAGCAGTACTTC. It codes for CASGRDPNYEQYF.

V usage is TRBV5-6 and J usage is TRBJ1-1; D might be TRBD1 (6 bases). The germline V gene encodes CDR1 SGHDT and CDR2 YYEEEE. The CDR3 loop spans 14 amino acids. Trimming left V 2 bases short and J 4 bases short, with 12 bases between. The CDR3 region has the DNA TGTGCCAGCAGCTTCACAGGGCCGGGCACTGAAGCTTTCTTT. Translation gives CASSFTGPGTEAFF.

This clone was seen only a few times. V usage is TRBV24-1 and J usage is TRBJ1-5; 9 bases line up with TRBD1. The junction had 9 bases not matched to a gene; V was cut back by 4 bases and J by 6 bases. The CDR3 is made up of 16 amino acids. CDR1 is KGHDR and CDR2 is SFDVKD in the germline V gene. This CDR3 reads CATSDPTGGAGQPQHF. In DNA form, the CDR3 reads TGTGCCACCAGTGACCCCACAGGGGGCGCGGGTCAGCCCCAGCATTTT.

The chain has TRBV4-1 and TRBJ2-7, with D unresolved. The length of the CDR3 is 17 residues. Germline CDR1 is MGHRA and CDR2 is YSYEKL. The germline V and J ends were trimmed by 4 bases and 0 bases, with 19 bases remaining between them. The CDR3 loop is CASSPEPYSRLSYEQYF. The CDR3 DNA follows: TGCGCCAGCAGCCCCGAACCCTACAGTAGACTCTCCTACGAGCAGTACTTC.

This rearrangement joins TRBV29-1 to TRBJ2-4; D may be TRBD2 (5 bases). CDR1 and CDR2 (germline): SQVTM, ANQGSEA. Trimming removed 0 bases at V and 8 bases at J, with 20 bases between. The CDR3 loop spans 16 amino acids. CDR3 coding DNA: TGCAGCGTTGAAGATCCGAGGGTGGCAGTTAAGGACATTCAGTACTTC. Encoded protein: CSVEDPRVAVKDIQYF. The whole variable domain, filled in from reference TRBV29-1 and TRBJ2-4, reads SAVISQKPSRDICQRGTSLTIQCQVDSQVTMMFWYRQQPGQSLTLIATANQGSEATYESGFVIDKFPISRPNLTFSTLTVSNMSPEDSSIYLCSVEDPRVAVKDIQYFGAGTRLSVL.

The V and J genes are TRBV6-1 and TRBJ2-7; unclear D gene. The V gene's germline CDR1 is MNHNS and CDR2 SASEGT. The CDR3 has 15 amino acids. Between the trimmed V and J ends, which lost 2 bases and 0 bases, there was a span of 11 bases. The CDR3 here is CASSERTVSSYEQYF. The CDR3 DNA sequence: TGTGCCAGCAGTGAAAGAACAGTAAGCTCCTACGAGCAGTACTTC.